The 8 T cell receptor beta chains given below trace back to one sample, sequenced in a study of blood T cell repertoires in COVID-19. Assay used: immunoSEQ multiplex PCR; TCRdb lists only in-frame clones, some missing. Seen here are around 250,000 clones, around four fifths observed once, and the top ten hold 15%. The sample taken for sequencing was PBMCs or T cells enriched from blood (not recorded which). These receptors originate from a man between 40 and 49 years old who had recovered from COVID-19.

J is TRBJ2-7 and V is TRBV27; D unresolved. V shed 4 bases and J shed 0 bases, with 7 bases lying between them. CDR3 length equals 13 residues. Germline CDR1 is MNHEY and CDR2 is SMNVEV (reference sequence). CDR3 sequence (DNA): TGTGCCAGCAGTTGGGCCACCTCCTACGAGCAGTACTTC. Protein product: CASSWATSYEQYF.

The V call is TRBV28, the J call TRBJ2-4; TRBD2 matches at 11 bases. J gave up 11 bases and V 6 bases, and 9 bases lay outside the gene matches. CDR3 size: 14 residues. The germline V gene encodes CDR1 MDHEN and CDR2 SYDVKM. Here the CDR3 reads CASSATTSGDFQYF. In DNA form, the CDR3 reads TGTGCCAGCAGCGCAACGACTAGCGGGGACTTTCAGTACTTC.

DNA for the CDR3: TGCGCCAGCAGCCCCGGACACAGTTACGGAGAGACCCAGTACTTC. It encodes CASSPGHSYGETQYF. The chain uses TRBV5-1 and TRBJ2-5; D might be TRBD1 (5 bases). V gave up 4 bases and J gave up 4 bases, with 17 bases separating them. The CDR3 totals 15 residues. Germline V gene data show CDR1 as SGHRS and CDR2 as YFSETQ.

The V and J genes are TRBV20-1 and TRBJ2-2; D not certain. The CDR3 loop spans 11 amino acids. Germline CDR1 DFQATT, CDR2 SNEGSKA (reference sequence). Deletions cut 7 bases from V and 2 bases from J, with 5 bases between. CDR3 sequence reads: CSVSNTGELFF. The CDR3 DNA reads TGCAGTGTATCTAACACCGGGGAGCTGTTTTTT.

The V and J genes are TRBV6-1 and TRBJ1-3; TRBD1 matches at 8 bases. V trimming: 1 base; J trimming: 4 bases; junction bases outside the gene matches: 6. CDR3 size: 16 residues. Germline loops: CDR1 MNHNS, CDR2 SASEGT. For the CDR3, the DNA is TGTGCCAGCAGTGAAGTCCCAGGGGGCTTCGGAAACACCATATATTTT. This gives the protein CASSEVPGGFGNTIYF.

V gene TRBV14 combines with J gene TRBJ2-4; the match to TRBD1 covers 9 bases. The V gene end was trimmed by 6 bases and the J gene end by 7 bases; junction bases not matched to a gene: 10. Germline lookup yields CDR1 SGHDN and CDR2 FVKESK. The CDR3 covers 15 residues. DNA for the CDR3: TGTGCCAGCAGACTGACCGGGACAGGGATGAACATTCAGTACTTC. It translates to CASRLTGTGMNIQYF. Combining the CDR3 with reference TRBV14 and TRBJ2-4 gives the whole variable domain EAGVTQFPSHSVIEKGQTVTLRCDPISGHDNLYWYRRVMGKEIKFLLHFVKESKQDESGMPNNRFLAERTGGTYSTLKVQPAELEDSGVYFCASRLTGTGMNIQYFGAGTRLSVL.

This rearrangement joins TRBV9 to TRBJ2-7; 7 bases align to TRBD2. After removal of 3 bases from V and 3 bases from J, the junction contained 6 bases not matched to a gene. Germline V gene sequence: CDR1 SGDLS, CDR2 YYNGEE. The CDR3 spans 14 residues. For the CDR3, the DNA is TGTGCCAGCAGCGCCGAGCGGGGTGACTACGAGCAGTACTTC. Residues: CASSAERGDYEQYF.

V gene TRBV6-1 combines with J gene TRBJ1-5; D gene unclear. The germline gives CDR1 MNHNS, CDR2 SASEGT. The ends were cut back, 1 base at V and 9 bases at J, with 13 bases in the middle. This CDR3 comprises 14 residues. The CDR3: CASSEVTEGWPQHF. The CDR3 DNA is TGTGCCAGCAGTGAAGTAACAGAAGGATGGCCCCAGCATTTT.